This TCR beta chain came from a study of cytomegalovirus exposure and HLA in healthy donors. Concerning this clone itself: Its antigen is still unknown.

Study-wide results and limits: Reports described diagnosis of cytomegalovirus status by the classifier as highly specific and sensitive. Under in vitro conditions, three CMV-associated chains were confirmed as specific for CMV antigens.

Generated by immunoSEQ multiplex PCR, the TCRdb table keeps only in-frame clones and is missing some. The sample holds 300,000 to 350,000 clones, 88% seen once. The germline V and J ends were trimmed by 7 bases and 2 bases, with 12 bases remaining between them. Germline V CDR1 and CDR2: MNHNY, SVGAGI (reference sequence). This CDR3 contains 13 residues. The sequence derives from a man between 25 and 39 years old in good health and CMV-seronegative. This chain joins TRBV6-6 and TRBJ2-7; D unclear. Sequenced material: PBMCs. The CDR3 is CASTVATTYEQYF. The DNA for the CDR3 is TGTGCCAGCACCGTAGCCACCACCTACGAGCAGTACTTC.